This TCR beta chain is from a study of T cell responses to AZD1222 COVID-19 vaccine. With respect to this clone: Antigen specificity is unknown.

Study-level points and caveats: Of the AZD1222 recipients, only 6 or 7 were seropositive at baseline.

The table came from immunoSEQ multiplex PCR; TCRdb's copy has only in-frame clones and leaves some out. Of over 150,000 clones in the sample, approximately 95% were seen once. V was clipped by 7 bases and J by 8 bases, with 11 bases between them. The germline V gene has CDR1 SGHTA and CDR2 FQGNSA. The length of the CDR3 is 11 residues. The V gene is TRBV7-2, the J gene TRBJ1-2; no definite D call. The sequence derives from an adult who received the MenACWY meningococcal vaccine as a control. This specimen consisted of peripheral blood, obtained 28 days after the second dose of the MenACWY control vaccine. CDR3 amino acids: CASTSFTGYTF. In nucleotides, the CDR3 is TGTGCCAGCACCTCATTCACGGGCTACACCTTC. Supplemented by reference TRBV7-2 and TRBJ1-2, the full variable domain reads GAGVSQSPSNKVTEKGKDVELRCDPISGHTALYWYRQSLGQGLEFLIYFQGNSAPDKSGLPSDRFSAERTGGSVSTLTIQRTQQEDSAVYLCASTSFTGYTFGSGTRLTVV.